Each of the 19 T cell receptor beta chains below was sequenced from the same sample in a study of T-cell reconstitution after alpha-beta-depleted transplantation in children. The TCRbeta library was prepared with unique molecular identifiers. TCRdb passed the PCR reads through MiXCR, listing each CDR3 protein once. The sample yields 600,000 to 700,000 distinct CDR3 sequences, 13% seen once. The sequencing here drew on PBMCs, taken before TCRalphabeta/CD19-depleted stem cell transplant. The receptor source for this set is a girl between 2 and 10 years old with congenital amegakaryocytic thrombocytopenia, due to receive a stem cell transplant.

This clonotype was observed a handful of times. CDR3 DNA: TGTGCCAGCAGTTGGACCACGGGCGAGGGCTCAGATACGCAGTATTTT. This codes for CASSWTTGEGSDTQYF. V gene TRBV28 combines with J gene TRBJ2-3; TRBD2 might be the D (5 bases). Germline CDR1 MDHEN, CDR2 SYDVKM. The CDR3 consists of 16 residues. Trimming shortened V by 4 bases and J by 4 bases, and 18 bases separated the two germline ends.

This clonotype came up many times. The rearrangement joins TRBV28 to TRBJ1-1; maybe TRBD1 (5 bases). This CDR3 has 16 residues. Trimming cost V 6 bases and J 4 bases, with 21 bases left between them. Germline values: CDR1 MDHEN, CDR2 SYDVKM. CDR3 nucleotides: TGTGCCAGCAGAGGGACGGTTGCGAAATGGATCACTGAAGCTTTCTTT. Translating gives CASRGTVAKWITEAFF.

This chain joins TRBV18 and TRBJ2-3, with 10 nucleotides matching TRBD1. V shed 3 bases, J shed 3 bases, and the junction held 3 bases outside the gene matches. The CDR3 has 15 residues. In germline, CDR1 is KGHSH, CDR2 LQKENI. The CDR3 region has the DNA TGTGCCAGCTCACCTGGGGGACAGGGGACAGATACGCAGTATTTT. It yields the protein CASSPGGQGTDTQYF. Together with reference TRBV18 and TRBJ2-3, the CDR3 gives the full variable domain: NAGVMQNPRHLVRRRGQEARLRCSPMKGHSHVYWYRQLPEEGLKFMVYLQKENIIDESGMPKERFSAEFPKEGPSILRIQQVVRGDSAAYFCASSPGGQGTDTQYFGPGTRLTVL.

This clonotype was recorded a few times. The chain combines TRBV2 with TRBJ2-6; D might be TRBD1 or TRBD2, each matching 6 bases. CDR1 is SNHLY, CDR2 FYNNEI, per germline. This CDR3 spans 16 amino acids. The V and J ends lost 2 bases and 2 bases respectively, with 10 bases between them. CDR3 nucleotide sequence: TGTGCCAGCAGTGAAATGGGGGGCGCTGGGGCCAACGTCCTGACTTTC. Protein: CASSEMGGAGANVLTF.

This clonotype was seen ten or more times. This sequence joins TRBV20-1 and TRBJ2-5, with D unresolved. This CDR3 is 12 amino acids long. The germline V and J ends were trimmed by 4 bases and 3 bases, with 9 bases remaining between them. Germline V CDR1 and CDR2: DFQATT, SNEGSKA (reference sequence). CDR3 residues: CSATLREETQYF. The CDR3, as DNA: TGCAGTGCTACCCTCAGAGAAGAGACCCAGTACTTC.

The chain uses TRBV20-1 and TRBJ2-1, with 12 bases lining up with TRBD2. Losses at the gene ends were 6 bases for V and 0 bases for J; bases not matched to a gene: 9. Germline loops: CDR1 DFQATT, CDR2 SNEGSKA (reference sequence). This CDR3 has 17 residues. The CDR3 DNA reads as TGCAGTGCGCAGAGACTAGCGGGAGTCTACTCCTACAATGAGCAGTTCTTC. This codes for CSAQRLAGVYSYNEQFF.

J is TRBJ2-3 and V is TRBV28; D gene unclear. Germline V gene data show CDR1 as MDHEN and CDR2 as SYDVKM. V lost 10 bases and J 14 bases, leaving 25 bases between the germline ends. The length of the CDR3 is 13 residues. The CDR3 here is CATRTPPRWSAYF. DNA for the CDR3: TGTGCCACCAGGACCCCACCGCGGTGGTCGGCGTATTTT.

V usage is TRBV27 and J usage is TRBJ2-3; TRBD2 matches at 9 bases. V shed 2 bases and J 5 bases; nucleotides not matched to a gene: 8. CDR1 and CDR2 (germline): MNHEY, SMNVEV (reference sequence). This CDR3 has 16 amino acids. DNA of the CDR3: TGTGCCAGCAGTTTAAAGGCGGGGGGGCTGGGAGATACGCAGTATTTT. This gives the protein CASSLKAGGLGDTQYF.

V is TRBV6-2 or TRBV6-3 and J is TRBJ1-2, with D tentatively TRBD1 (5 bases). The CDR3 covers 11 residues. Germline loops: CDR1 MNHEY, CDR2 SVGEGT. The germline V and J ends were trimmed by 6 bases and 9 bases, with 11 bases remaining between them. The CDR3 is CASRTTASYTF. DNA of the CDR3: TGTGCCAGCAGAACGACAGCGAGCTACACCTTC.

The chain combines TRBV12-3 or TRBV12-4 with TRBJ2-6; D remains unclear. The CDR3 length is 15 residues. Between the trimmed V and J ends, which lost 4 bases and 4 bases, there was a span of 11 bases. Here the CDR3 reads CASSSRVSGANVLTF. The CDR3 DNA follows: TGTGCCAGCAGTTCCCGTGTTAGCGGGGCCAACGTCCTGACTTTC.

This chain's CDR3 is CASRQEWFYEQYF. In DNA, the CDR3 is TGCGCCAGCCGTCAGGAGTGGTTTTACGAGCAGTACTTC. This rearrangement joins TRBV5-1 to TRBJ2-7; D call uncertain. The CDR3 consists of 13 residues. Trimming stripped 7 bases from V and 4 bases from J, with 15 bases between. CDR1 is SGHRS, CDR2 YFSETQ, per germline.

The J gene is TRBJ2-7, the V gene TRBV7-2, with unresolved D. The V gene lost 7 bases and the J gene lost 0 bases, with 16 bases spanning the gap. The CDR3 length is 15 residues. Germline V gene sequence: CDR1 SGHTA, CDR2 FQGNSA. The CDR3 loop is CASIIRTAISYEQYF. Written as DNA, the CDR3 is TGTGCCAGCATCATAAGGACGGCTATCTCCTACGAGCAGTACTTC.

This clonotype was counted many times. The genes are TRBV5-1 and TRBJ2-2; D unclear. The CDR3 has 13 amino acids. The ends were cut back, 0 bases at V and 5 bases at J, with 5 bases in the middle. The germline V gene has CDR1 SGHRS and CDR2 YFSETQ. Here the CDR3 DNA reads TGCGCCAGCAGCTTGGGCCTAACCGGGGAGCTGTTTTTT. Translating it yields CASSLGLTGELFF.

This clonotype occurred many times. The chain carries TRBV6-2 or TRBV6-3 and TRBJ2-7; D remains ambiguous. This CDR3 is built from 13 residues. CDR1 is MNHEY, CDR2 SVGEGT, per germline. V shed 4 bases and J shed 3 bases, with 10 bases lying between them. This CDR3 reads CASSFGEHYEQYF. The CDR3 DNA sequence: TGTGCCAGCAGTTTTGGAGAGCACTACGAGCAGTACTTC.

The V call is TRBV11-1, the J call TRBJ2-7, with TRBD2 as a possible D gene (6 bases). V gave up 1 base and J gave up 4 bases, with 29 bases separating them. This CDR3 spans 20 amino acids. The germline gives CDR1 SGHAT, CDR2 FQDESV (reference sequence). The CDR3 DNA sequence: TGTGCCAGCAGCTTAGGGGGTCCAGGGTTACCGATCACGGAGGGGTACGAGCAGTACTTC. Residues: CASSLGGPGLPITEGYEQYF.

This clonotype showed up just a few times. The chain employs TRBV6-1 and TRBJ1-1; D is ambiguous. V was shortened by 6 bases and J by 5 bases, with 16 bases between the two germline ends. Germline CDR1 and CDR2: MNHNS and SASEGT. This CDR3 is 14 amino acids long. Written as DNA, the CDR3 is TGTGCCAGCAGGCTGGACGGAATCAAGACTGAAGCTTTCTTT. Protein product: CASRLDGIKTEAFF.

This clonotype was detected only a few times. This rearrangement joins TRBV6-6 to TRBJ2-7, with a weak D call TRBD2 (5 bases). The CDR3 consists of 13 residues. Germline V CDR1 and CDR2: MNHNY, SVGAGI (reference sequence). V lost 8 bases to trimming and J lost 0 bases, with 11 bases between them. The CDR3 is CASCYGNSYEQYF. As DNA, the CDR3 is TGTGCCAGCTGCTACGGGAACTCCTACGAGCAGTACTTC.

This clonotype appeared many times. The chain recombines TRBV10-3 with TRBJ2-7, with 9 bases that match TRBD2. The V gene's germline CDR1 is ENHRY and CDR2 SYGVKD. This CDR3 has 14 amino acids. The trim removed 3 bases at V and 3 bases at J, leaving 3 bases unmatched. The CDR3 DNA is TGTGCCATCAGTGATTCTAGCGGGGACTACGAGCAGTACTTC. Its translation: CAISDSSGDYEQYF.

The chain couples TRBV27 to TRBJ2-1; D is possibly TRBD2 (5 bases). The CDR3 totals 13 residues. Trimming stripped 3 bases from V and 7 bases from J, with 10 bases between. Germline V gives CDR1 MNHEY, CDR2 SMNVEV (reference sequence). The CDR3 DNA reads TGTGCCAGCAGTTTCCTAGCAGAGAATGAGCAGTTCTTC. Protein sequence: CASSFLAENEQFF.